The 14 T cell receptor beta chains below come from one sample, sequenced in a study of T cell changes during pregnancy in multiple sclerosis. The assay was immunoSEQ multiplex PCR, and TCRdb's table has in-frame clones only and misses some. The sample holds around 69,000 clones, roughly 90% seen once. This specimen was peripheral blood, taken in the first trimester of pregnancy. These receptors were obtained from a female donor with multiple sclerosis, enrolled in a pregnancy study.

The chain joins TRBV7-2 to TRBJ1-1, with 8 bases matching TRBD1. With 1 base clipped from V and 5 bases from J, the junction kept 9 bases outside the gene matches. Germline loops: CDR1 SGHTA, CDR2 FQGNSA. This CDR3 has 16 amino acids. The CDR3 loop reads CASSLVTQGAGTEAFF. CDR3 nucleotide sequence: TGTGCCAGCAGCTTAGTTACGCAGGGGGCTGGTACTGAAGCTTTCTTT.

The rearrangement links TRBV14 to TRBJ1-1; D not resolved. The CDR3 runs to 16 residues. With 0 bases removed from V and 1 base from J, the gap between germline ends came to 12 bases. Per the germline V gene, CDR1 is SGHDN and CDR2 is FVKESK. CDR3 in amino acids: CASSQDRRAPNTEAFF. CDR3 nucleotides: TGTGCCAGCAGCCAAGATCGGAGGGCTCCGAACACTGAAGCTTTCTTT.

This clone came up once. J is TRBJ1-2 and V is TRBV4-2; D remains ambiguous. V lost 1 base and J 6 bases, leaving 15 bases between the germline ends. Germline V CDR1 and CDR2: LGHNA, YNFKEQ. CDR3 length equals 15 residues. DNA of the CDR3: TGTGCCAGCAGCCAAGGCACTAAAACGGGAGATGGCTACACCTTC. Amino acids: CASSQGTKTGDGYTF.

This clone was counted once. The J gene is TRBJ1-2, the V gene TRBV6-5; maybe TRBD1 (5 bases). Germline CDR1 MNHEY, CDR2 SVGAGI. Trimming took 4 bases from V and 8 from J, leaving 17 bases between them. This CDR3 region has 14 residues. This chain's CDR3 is CASSSLAGLGGYTF. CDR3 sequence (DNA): TGTGCCAGCAGTTCCCTCGCGGGGCTCGGGGGCTACACCTTC.

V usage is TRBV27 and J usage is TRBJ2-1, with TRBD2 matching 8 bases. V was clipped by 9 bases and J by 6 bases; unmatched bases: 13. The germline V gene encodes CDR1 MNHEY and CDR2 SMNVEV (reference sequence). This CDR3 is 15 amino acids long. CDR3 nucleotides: TGTGCCAGTAGGGAGGGACTAGACCGGCGCAATGAGCAGTTCTTC. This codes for CASREGLDRRNEQFF.

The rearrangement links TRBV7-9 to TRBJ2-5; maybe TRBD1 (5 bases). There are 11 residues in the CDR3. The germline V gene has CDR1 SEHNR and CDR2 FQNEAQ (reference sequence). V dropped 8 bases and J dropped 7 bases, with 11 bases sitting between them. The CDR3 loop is CASGARRTQYF. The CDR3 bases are TGTGCCAGCGGGGCCCGAAGGACCCAGTACTTC.

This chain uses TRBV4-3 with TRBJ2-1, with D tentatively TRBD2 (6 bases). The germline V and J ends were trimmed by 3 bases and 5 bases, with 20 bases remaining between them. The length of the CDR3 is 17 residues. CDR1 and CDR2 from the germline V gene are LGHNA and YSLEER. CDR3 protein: CASSQNPGGVVNNEQFF. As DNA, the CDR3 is TGCGCCAGCAGCCAGAATCCCGGGGGAGTGGTGAACAATGAGCAGTTCTTC.

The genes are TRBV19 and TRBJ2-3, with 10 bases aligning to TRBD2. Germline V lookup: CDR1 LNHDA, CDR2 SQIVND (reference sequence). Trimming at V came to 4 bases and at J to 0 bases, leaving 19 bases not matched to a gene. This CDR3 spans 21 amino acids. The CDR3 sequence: CASSTSGRDLSPITSTDTQYF. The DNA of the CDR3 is TGTGCCAGTAGTACTAGCGGGAGAGACCTTTCCCCCATTACTAGCACAGATACGCAGTATTTT.

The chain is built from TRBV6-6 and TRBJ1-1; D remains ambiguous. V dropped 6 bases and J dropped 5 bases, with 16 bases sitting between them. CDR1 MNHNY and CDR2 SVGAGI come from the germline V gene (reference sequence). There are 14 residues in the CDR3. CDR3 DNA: TGTGCCAGCAGCCTAGCCGGCCCCGGGACTGAAGCTTTCTTT. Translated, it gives CASSLAGPGTEAFF.

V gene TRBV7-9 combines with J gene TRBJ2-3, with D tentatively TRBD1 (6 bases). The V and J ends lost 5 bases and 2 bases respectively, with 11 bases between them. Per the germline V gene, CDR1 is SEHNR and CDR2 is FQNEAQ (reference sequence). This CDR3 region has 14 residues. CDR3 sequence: CASSRWTATDTQYF. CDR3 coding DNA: TGTGCCAGCAGCCGGTGGACAGCCACAGATACGCAGTATTTT.

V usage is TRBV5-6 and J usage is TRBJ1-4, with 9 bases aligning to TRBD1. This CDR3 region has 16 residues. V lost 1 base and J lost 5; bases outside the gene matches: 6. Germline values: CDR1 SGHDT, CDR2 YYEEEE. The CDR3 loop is CASSLPTGTGNEKLFF. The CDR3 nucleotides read TGTGCCAGCAGCTTGCCGACCGGGACAGGGAATGAAAAACTGTTTTTT.

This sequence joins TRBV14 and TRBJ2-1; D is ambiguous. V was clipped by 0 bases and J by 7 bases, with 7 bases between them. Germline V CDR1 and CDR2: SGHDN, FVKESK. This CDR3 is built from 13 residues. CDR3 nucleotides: TGTGCCAGCAGCCAAGACTTGCGAAATGAGCAGTTCTTC. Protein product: CASSQDLRNEQFF.

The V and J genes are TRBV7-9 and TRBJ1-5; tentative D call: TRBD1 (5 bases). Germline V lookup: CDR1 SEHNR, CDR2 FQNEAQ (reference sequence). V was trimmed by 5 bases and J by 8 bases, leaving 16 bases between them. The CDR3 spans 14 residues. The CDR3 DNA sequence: TGTGCCAGCAGCCAGAGGGGCAGGGAGGAGCCCCAGCATTTT. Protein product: CASSQRGREEPQHF. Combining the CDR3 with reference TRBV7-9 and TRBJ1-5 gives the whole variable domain DTGVSQNPRHKITKRGQNVTFRCDPISEHNRLYWYRQTLGQGPEFLTYFQNEAQLEKSRLLSDRFSAERPKGSFSTLEIQRTEQGDSAMYLCASSQRGREEPQHFGDGTRLSIL.

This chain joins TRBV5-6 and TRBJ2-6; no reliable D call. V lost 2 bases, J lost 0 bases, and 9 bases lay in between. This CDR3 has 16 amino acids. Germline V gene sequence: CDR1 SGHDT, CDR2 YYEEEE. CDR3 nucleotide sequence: TGTGCCAGCAGCTTACAGACGTACTCTGGGGCCAACGTCCTGACTTTC. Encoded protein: CASSLQTYSGANVLTF.